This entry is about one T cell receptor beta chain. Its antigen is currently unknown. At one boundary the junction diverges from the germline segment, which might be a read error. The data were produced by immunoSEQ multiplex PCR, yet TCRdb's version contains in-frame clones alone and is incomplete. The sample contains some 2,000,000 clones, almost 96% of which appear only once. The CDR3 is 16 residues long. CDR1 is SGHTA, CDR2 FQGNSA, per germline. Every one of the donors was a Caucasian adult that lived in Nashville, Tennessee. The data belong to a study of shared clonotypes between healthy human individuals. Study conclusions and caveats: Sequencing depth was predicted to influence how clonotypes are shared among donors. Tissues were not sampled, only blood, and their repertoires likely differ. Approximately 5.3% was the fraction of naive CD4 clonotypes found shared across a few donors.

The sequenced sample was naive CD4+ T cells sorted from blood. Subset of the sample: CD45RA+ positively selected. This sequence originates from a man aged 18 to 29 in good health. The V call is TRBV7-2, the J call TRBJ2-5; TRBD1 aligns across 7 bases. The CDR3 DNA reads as TGTGTCAGCAGCTTAGTGCCGGGACAGCCCGGGCAGACCCAGTACTTC. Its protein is CVSSLVPGQPGQTQYF.